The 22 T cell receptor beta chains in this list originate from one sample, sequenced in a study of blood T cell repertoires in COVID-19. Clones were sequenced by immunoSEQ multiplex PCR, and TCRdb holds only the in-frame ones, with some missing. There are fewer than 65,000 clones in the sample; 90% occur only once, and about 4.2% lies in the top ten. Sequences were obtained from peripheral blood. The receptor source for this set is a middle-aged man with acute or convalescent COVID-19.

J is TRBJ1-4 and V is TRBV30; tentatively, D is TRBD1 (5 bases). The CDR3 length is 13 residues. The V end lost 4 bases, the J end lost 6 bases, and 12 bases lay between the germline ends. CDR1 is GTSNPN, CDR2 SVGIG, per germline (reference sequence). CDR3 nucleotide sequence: TGTGCCTGGAACGGGGGTGACGATGAAAAACTGTTTTTT. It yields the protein CAWNGGDDEKLFF.

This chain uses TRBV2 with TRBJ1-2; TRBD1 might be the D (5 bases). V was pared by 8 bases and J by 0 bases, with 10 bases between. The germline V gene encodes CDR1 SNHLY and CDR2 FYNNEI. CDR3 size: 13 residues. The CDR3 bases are TGTGCCAGCGGGGCGACCGCTAACTATGGCTACACCTTC. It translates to CASGATANYGYTF. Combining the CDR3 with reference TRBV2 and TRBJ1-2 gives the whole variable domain EPEVTQTPSHQVTQMGQEVILRCVPISNHLYFYWYRQILGQKVEFLVSFYNNEISEKSEIFDDQFSVERPDGSNFTLKIRSTKLEDSAMYFCASGATANYGYTFGSGTRLTVV.

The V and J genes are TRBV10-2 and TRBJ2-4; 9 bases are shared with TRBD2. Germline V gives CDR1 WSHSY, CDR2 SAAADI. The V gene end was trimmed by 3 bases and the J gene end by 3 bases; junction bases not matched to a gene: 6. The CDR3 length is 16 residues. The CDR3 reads CASSDIAGVGKNIQYF. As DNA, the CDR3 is TGCGCCAGCAGTGATATAGCGGGAGTAGGCAAAAACATTCAGTACTTC.

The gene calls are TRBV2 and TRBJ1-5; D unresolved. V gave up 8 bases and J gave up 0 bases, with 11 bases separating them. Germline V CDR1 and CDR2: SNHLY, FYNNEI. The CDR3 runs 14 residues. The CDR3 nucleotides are TGTGCCAGCCGACTTTTTTATAGCAATCAGCCCCAGCATTTT. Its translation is CASRLFYSNQPQHF.

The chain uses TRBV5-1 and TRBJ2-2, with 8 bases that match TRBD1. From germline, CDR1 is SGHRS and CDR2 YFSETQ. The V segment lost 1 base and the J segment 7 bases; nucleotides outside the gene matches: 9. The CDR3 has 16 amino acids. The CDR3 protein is CASSLLGQEEVGELFF. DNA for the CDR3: TGCGCCAGCAGCTTGTTGGGACAGGAGGAAGTCGGGGAGCTGTTTTTT.

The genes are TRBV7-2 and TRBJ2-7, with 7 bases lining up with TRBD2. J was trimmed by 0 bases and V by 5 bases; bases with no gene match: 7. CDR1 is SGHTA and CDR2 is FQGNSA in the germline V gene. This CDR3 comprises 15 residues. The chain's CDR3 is CASSITSVSSYEQYF. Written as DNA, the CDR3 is TGTGCCAGCAGCATCACTAGCGTCAGCTCCTACGAGCAGTACTTC.

The CDR3 region is CASSTPGGAKETQYF. CDR3 DNA sequence: TGTGCCAGTAGTACGCCGGGTGGGGCGAAAGAGACCCAGTACTTC. The chain combines TRBV19 with TRBJ2-5, with TRBD1 as a possible D gene (5 bases). This CDR3 spans 15 amino acids. The V end lost 4 bases, the J end lost 3 bases, and 15 bases lay between the germline ends. Germline-derived CDR1 and CDR2 are LNHDA and SQIVND (reference sequence). The whole variable domain, filled in from reference TRBV19 and TRBJ2-5, reads DGGITQSPKYLFRKEGQNVTLSCEQNLNHDAMYWYRQDPGQGLRLIYYSQIVNDFQKGDIAEGYSVSREKKESFPLTVTSAQKNPTAFYLCASSTPGGAKETQYFGPGTRLLVL.

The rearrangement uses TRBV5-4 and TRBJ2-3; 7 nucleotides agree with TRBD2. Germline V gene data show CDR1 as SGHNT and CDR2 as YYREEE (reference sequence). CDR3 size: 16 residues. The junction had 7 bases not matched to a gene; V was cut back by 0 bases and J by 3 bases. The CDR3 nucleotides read TGTGCCAGCAGCTTGGGTAGCCCTAGCGGTACAGATACGCAGTATTTT. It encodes CASSLGSPSGTDTQYF.

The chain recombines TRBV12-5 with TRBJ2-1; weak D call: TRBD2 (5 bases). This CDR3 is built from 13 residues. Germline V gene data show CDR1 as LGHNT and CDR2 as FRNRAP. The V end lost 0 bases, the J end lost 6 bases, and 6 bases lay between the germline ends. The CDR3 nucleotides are TGTGCTAGTGGTTTGGTCGGGGTCAATGAGCAGTTCTTC. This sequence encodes CASGLVGVNEQFF.

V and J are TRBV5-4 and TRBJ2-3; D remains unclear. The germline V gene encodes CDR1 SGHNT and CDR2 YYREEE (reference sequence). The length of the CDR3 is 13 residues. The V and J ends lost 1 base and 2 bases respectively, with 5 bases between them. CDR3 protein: CASSLTTTDTQYF. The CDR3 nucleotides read TGTGCCAGCAGCTTGACTACCACAGATACGCAGTATTTT.

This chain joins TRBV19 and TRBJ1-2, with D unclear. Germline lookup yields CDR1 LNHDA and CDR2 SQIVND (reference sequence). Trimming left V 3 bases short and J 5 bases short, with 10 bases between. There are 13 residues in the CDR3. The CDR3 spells CASSMGQLYGYTF. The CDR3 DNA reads TGTGCCAGTAGTATGGGCCAGTTATATGGCTACACCTTC. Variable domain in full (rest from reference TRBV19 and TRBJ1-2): DGGITQSPKYLFRKEGQNVTLSCEQNLNHDAMYWYRQDPGQGLRLIYYSQIVNDFQKGDIAEGYSVSREKKESFPLTVTSAQKNPTAFYLCASSMGQLYGYTFGSGTRLTVV.

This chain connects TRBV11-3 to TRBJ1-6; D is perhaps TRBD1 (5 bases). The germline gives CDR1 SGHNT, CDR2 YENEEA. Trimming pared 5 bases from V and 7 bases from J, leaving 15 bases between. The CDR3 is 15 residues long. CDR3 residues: CASSGPGGPNSPLHF. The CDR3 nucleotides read TGTGCCAGCAGCGGCCCGGGGGGACCGAATTCACCCCTCCACTTT.

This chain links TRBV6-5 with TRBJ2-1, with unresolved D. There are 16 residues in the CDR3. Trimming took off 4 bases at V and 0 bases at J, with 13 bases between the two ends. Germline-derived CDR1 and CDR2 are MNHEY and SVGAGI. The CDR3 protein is CASSFSKRNSYNEQFF. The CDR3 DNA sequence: TGTGCCAGCAGTTTTAGCAAGCGCAACTCCTACAATGAGCAGTTCTTC.

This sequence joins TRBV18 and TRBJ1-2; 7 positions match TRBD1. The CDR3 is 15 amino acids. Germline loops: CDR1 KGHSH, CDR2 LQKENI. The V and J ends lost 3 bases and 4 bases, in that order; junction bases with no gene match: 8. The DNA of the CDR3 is TGTGCCAGCTCACCTAACCCGGGACAGCCCTATGGCTACACCTTC. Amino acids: CASSPNPGQPYGYTF.

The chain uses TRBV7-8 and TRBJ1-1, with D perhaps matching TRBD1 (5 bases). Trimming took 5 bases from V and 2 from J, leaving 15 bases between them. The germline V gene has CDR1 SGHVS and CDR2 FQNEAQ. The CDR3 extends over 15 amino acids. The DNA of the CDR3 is TGTGCCAGCAGCGTTATCCAGGGTGATAACACTGAAGCTTTCTTT. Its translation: CASSVIQGDNTEAFF.

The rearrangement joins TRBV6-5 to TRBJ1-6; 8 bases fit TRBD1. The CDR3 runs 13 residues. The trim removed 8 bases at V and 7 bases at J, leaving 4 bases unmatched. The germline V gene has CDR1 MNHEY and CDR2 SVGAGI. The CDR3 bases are TGTGCCAGCCAAGACAGGGGCAATTCACCCCTCCACTTT. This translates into CASQDRGNSPLHF.

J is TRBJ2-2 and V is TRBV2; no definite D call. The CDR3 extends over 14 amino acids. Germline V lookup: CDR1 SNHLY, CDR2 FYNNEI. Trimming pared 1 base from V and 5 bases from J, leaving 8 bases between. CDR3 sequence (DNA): TGTGCCAGCAGTGAAGTGATCGGGACCGGGGAGCTGTTTTTT. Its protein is CASSEVIGTGELFF.

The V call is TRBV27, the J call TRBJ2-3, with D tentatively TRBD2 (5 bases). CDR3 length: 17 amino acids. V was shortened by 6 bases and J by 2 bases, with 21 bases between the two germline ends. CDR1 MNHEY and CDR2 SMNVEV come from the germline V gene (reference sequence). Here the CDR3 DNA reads TGTGCCAGCAGGACTTCAAAAAGCGGATCTTACACAGATACGCAGTATTTT. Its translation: CASRTSKSGSYTDTQYF.

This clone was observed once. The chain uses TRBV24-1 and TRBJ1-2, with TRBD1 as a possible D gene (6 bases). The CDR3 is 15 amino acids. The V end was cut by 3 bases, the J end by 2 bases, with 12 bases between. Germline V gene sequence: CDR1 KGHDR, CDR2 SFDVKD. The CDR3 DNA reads TGTGCCACCAGTGATCCCAATACAGGGAACTATGGCTACACCTTC. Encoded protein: CATSDPNTGNYGYTF.

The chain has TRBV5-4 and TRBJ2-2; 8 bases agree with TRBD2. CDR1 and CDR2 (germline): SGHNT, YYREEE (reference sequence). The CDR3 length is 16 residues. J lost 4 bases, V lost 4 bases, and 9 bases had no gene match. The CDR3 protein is CASSPGLVRSTGELFF. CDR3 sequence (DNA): TGTGCCAGCAGCCCGGGACTAGTTCGCTCCACCGGGGAGCTGTTTTTT.

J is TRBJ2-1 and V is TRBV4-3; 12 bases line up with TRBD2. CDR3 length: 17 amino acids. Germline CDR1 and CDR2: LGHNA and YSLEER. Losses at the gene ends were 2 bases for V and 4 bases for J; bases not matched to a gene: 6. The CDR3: CASSQTGTSGLYNEQFF. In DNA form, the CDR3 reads TGCGCCAGCAGCCAAACGGGGACTAGCGGGCTTTACAATGAGCAGTTCTTC.

CDR3 amino acids: CASSYYGQSEAFF. The DNA of the CDR3 is TGTGCCAGCAGTTATTATGGGCAGTCTGAAGCTTTCTTT. The rearrangement joins TRBV6-2 or TRBV6-3 to TRBJ1-1, with D uncertain. Germline V CDR1 and CDR2: MNHEY, SVGEGT. The CDR3 has 13 residues. Trimming left V 3 bases short and J 6 bases short, with 11 bases between.